These 3 T cell receptor beta chains share one sample of origin, sequenced in a study of immune evolution from preneoplasia to lung adenocarcinoma. Method: immunoSEQ multiplex PCR; TCRdb's copy keeps in-frame clones and lacks some. The data show approximately 4,900 clones, about 70% seen once. Sequencing was performed on FFPE minimally invasive lung adenocarcinoma tissue. These receptors were taken from a person aged 55-80 years with lung adenocarcinoma.

This chain links TRBV7-9 with TRBJ1-3; maybe TRBD1 (6 bases). Germline lookup yields CDR1 SEHNR and CDR2 FQNEAQ (reference sequence). CDR3 size: 13 residues. The ends were cut back, 5 bases at V and 4 bases at J, with 9 bases in the middle. For the CDR3, the DNA is TGTGCCAGCAGCGCAGGGACAGGAAACACCATATATTTT. It is translated as CASSAGTGNTIYF. The whole variable domain, filled in from reference TRBV7-9 and TRBJ1-3, reads DTGVSQNPRHKITKRGQNVTFRCDPISEHNRLYWYRQTLGQGPEFLTYFQNEAQLEKSRLLSDRFSAERPKGSFSTLEIQRTEQGDSAMYLCASSAGTGNTIYFGEGSWLTVV.

The rearrangement joins TRBV29-1 to TRBJ2-7; D not certain. Trimming shortened V by 0 bases and J by 4 bases, and 4 bases separated the two germline ends. From germline, CDR1 is SQVTM and CDR2 ANQGSEA. The CDR3 is 11 residues long. CDR3 sequence (DNA): TGCAGCGTTGAAGAAGTTTACGAGCAGTACTTC. Its translation: CSVEEVYEQYF.

The chain joins TRBV25-1 to TRBJ2-3; TRBD1 or TRBD2 may be the D gene (5 bases each). This CDR3 comprises 17 residues. Trimming cost V 4 bases and J 6 bases, with 23 bases left between them. Germline V lookup: CDR1 MGHDK, CDR2 SYGVNS. The CDR3 nucleotides read TGTGCCAGCAGTGCCACCACCTCAATTCCCGGGGCGGATACGCAGTATTTT. As protein: CASSATTSIPGADTQYF.